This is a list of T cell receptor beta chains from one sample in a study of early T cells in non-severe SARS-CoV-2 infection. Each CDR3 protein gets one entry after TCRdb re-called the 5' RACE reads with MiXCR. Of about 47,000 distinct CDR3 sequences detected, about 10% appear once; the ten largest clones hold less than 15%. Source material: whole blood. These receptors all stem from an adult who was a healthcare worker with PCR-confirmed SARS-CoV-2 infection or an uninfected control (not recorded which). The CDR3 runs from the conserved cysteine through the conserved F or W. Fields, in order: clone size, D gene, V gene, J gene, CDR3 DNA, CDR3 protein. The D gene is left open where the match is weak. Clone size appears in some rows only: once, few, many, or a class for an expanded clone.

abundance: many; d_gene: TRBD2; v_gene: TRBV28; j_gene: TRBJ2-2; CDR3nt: TGTGCCAGCCGAGCTTTAAGGGGAGGGGCCGGGGAGCTGTTTTTT; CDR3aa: CASRALRGGAGELFF
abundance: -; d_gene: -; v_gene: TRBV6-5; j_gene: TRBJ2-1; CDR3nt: TGTGCCAGCAGCCGACCCCCCAATGAGCAGTTCTTC; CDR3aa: CASSRPPNEQFF
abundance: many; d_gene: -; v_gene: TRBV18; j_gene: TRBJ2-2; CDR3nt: TGTGCCAGCTCACCACTCTCTGGACTCCTCACCGGGGAGCTGTTTTTT; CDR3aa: CASSPLSGLLTGELFF
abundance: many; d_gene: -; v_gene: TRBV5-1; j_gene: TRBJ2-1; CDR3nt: TGCGCCAGCAGCTTGGTCAAGCCCGAAAATGAGCAGTTCTTC; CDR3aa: CASSLVKPENEQFF
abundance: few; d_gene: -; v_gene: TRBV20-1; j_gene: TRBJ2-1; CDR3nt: TGCAGTGCCAGGAGGGGGGCTAGCGGTAGTCATGAGCAGTTCTTC; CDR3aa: CSARRGASGSHEQFF
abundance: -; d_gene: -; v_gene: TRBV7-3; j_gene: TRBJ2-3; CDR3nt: TGTGCCAGCAGCTTAGCAGCTCATTTCACAGATACGCAGTATTTT; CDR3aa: CASSLAAHFTDTQYF
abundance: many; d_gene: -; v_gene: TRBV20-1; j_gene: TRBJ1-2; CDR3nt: TGCAGTGCTGGGGACACCTCTAACTATGGCTACACCTTC; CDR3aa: CSAGDTSNYGYTF
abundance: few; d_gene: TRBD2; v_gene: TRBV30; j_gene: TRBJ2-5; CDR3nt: TGTGCCTGGAGTAGGGGACTAGCGGGACGAGAGACCCAGTACTTC; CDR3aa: CAWSRGLAGRETQYF
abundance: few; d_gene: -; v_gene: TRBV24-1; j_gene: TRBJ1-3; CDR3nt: TGTGCCACCAGTGATCCCATACGCTTACAGGGAAAAGCTGGAAACACCATATATTTT; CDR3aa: CATSDPIRLQGKAGNTIYF
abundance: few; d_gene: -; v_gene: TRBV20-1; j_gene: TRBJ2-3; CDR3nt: TGCAGTGCTAGTTGGGATACGCAGTATTTT; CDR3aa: CSASWDTQYF
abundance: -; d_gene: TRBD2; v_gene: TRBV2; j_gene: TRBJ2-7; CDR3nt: TGTGCCAGCAGTCCCAAGCGGGAGGTTCAGCAGTACTTC; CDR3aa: CASSPKREVQQYF
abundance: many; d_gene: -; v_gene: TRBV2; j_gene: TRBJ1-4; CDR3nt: TGTGCCAGCAGGACCAGAACAGGGAGGGTGTTGGAAAAACTGTTTTTT; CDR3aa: CASRTRTGRVLEKLFF
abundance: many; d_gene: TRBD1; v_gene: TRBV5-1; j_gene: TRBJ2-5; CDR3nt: TGCGCCAGCAGCAAACAGGGGTACCAAGAGACCCAGTACTTC; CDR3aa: CASSKQGYQETQYF
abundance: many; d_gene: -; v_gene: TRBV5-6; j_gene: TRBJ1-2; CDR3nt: TGTGCCAGCAACCTGAGAAACTATGGCTACACCTTC; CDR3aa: CASNLRNYGYTF
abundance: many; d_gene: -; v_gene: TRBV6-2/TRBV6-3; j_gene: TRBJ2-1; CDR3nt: TGTTGGGCCCCCAGCGGCAGGAATGAGCAGTTCTTC; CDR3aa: CWAPSGRNEQFF
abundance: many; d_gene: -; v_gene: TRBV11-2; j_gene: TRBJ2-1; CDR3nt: TGTGCCAGCAGCCCAACCCTAGGGGCCTACAATGAGCAGTTCTTC; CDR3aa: CASSPTLGAYNEQFF
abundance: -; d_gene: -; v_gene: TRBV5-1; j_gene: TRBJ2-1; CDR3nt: TGCGCCAGCAGCTTGGTAACGGGAAATGATGAGCAGTTCTTC; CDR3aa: CASSLVTGNDEQFF
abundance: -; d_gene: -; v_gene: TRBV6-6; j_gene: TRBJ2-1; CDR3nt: TGTGCCAGCAGTTACTCGATCTCGACGCCGGTCACGAATGAGCAGTTCTTC; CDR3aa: CASSYSISTPVTNEQFF
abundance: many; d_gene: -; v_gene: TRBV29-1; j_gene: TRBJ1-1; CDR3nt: TGCAGTTACTTGGAGTCCGGGGCGAACACTGAAGCTTTCTTT; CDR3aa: CSYLESGANTEAFF
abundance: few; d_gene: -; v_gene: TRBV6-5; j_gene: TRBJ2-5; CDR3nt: TGTGCCAGCAGCCTTATAGGGGCCGAGACCCAGTACTTC; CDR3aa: CASSLIGAETQYF
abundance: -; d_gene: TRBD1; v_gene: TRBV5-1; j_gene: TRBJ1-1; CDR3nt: TGCGCCAGCAGCGGTCGGACAGGGGGCACTGAAGCTTTCTTT; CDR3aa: CASSGRTGGTEAFF
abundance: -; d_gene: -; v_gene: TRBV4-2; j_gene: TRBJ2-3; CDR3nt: TGTGCCAGCAGCCAAGATGCAGACATGGGTACAGATACGCAGTATTTT; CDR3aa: CASSQDADMGTDTQYF
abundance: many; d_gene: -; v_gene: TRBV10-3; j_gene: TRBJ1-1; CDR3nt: TGTGCCATCAGTGAATTAACAGGGATCACTGAAGCTTTCTTT; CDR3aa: CAISELTGITEAFF
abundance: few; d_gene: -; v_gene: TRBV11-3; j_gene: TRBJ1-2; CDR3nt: TGTGCCAGCAGCTTAGATCAGAAATGGGAGGAAGTTTCCTATGGCTACACCTTC; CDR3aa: CASSLDQKWEEVSYGYTF
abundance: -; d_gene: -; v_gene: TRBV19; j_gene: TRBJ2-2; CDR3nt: TGTGCCAGTAGTCCCCTCGACCGGGGTAACACCGGGGAGCTGTTTTTT; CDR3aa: CASSPLDRGNTGELFF
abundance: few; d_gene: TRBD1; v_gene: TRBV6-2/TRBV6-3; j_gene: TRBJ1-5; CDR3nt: TGTGCCAGCAGTTATCCGGGACAGGGTGGCAATCAGCCCCAGCATTTT; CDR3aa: CASSYPGQGGNQPQHF
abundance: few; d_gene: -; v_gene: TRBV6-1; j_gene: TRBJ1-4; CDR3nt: TGTGCCAGCAGTGGGATGGCGGACCGGGAAAAACTGTTTTTT; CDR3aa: CASSGMADREKLFF